The 26 T cell receptor beta chains below all came from one sample that was sequenced in a study of cytomegalovirus exposure and HLA in healthy donors. Use of 60 Vbeta and 13 Jbeta primers characterized the PCR. Assay used: immunoSEQ multiplex PCR; TCRdb lists only in-frame clones, some missing. The data hold 120,000 to 150,000 clones, with roughly four fifths observed a single time. Sequenced input: PBMCs. All receptors derive from a female donor in good health and CMV-seronegative.

The rearrangement links TRBV28 to TRBJ1-5, with 10 bases lining up with TRBD1. Germline V gives CDR1 MDHEN, CDR2 SYDVKM. V was clipped by 6 bases and J by 4 bases; unmatched bases: 6. This CDR3 is 15 amino acids long. The CDR3 protein is CASRDLGQGNQPQHF. The CDR3 DNA reads as TGTGCCAGCAGGGACCTGGGACAGGGGAATCAGCCCCAGCATTTT.

V is TRBV27 and J is TRBJ2-7, with D perhaps matching TRBD2 (6 bases). The CDR3 loop spans 15 amino acids. Germline values: CDR1 MNHEY, CDR2 SMNVEV (reference sequence). V lost 4 bases to trimming and J lost 3 bases, with 16 bases between them. CDR3 amino acids: CASSSRPGESYEQYF. The CDR3 region has the DNA TGTGCCAGCAGTTCCCGTCCGGGGGAGAGCTACGAGCAGTACTTC.

In DNA, the CDR3 is TGTGCCAGCAGCTCCCACTCGTCCGGGACAGGGTTCGCTGCGTCATACTTAAAACTGTTTTTT. Translating it yields CASSSHSSGTGFAASYLKLFF. This chain uses TRBV7-6 with TRBJ1-4, with 9 bases lining up with TRBD1. CDR3 length equals 21 residues. Germline loops: CDR1 SGHVS, CDR2 FNYEAQ. J gave up 10 bases and V 4 bases, and 28 bases lay outside the gene matches. Variable domain in full (rest from reference TRBV7-6 and TRBJ1-4): GAGVSQSPRYKVTKRGQDVALRCDPISGHVSLYWYRQALGQGPEFLTYFNYEAQQDKSGLPNDRFSAERPEGSISTLTIQRTEQRDSAMYRCASSSHSSGTGFAASYLKLFFGSGTQLSVL.

This sequence joins TRBV27 and TRBJ2-7, with 10 positions matching TRBD1. V dropped 5 bases and J dropped 4; count of bases not matched to a gene: 2. CDR1 MNHEY and CDR2 SMNVEV come from the germline V gene (reference sequence). The CDR3 runs 13 residues. The CDR3 loop is CASSPGQGYEQYF. CDR3 in DNA: TGTGCCAGCAGTCCGGGACAGGGGTACGAGCAGTACTTC.

This chain connects TRBV7-9 to TRBJ2-1; 11 bases fit TRBD2. Germline CDR1 reads SEHNR; CDR2 reads FQNEAQ (reference sequence). With V trimmed by 3 bases and J by 15 bases, 10 bases remained unmatched. The CDR3 is 14 amino acids. The DNA of the CDR3 is TGTGCCAGCAGCTTCGACTCGGGACTAGCGGTTCCGTTCTTC. It translates to CASSFDSGLAVPFF.

V usage is TRBV6-1 and J usage is TRBJ2-7, with a weak D call TRBD2 (6 bases). V was trimmed by 0 bases and J by 3 bases, leaving 15 bases between them. The CDR3 length is 16 residues. CDR1 is MNHNS and CDR2 is SASEGT in the germline V gene. This CDR3 is CASSEAPGLQRYEQYF. CDR3 in DNA: TGTGCCAGCAGTGAAGCACCGGGACTCCAGCGCTACGAGCAGTACTTC.

The rearrangement links TRBV28 to TRBJ1-4, with a tentative D call TRBD1 (5 bases). The germline V and J ends were trimmed by 7 bases and 8 bases, with 17 bases remaining between them. The CDR3 has 14 amino acids. Germline-derived CDR1 and CDR2 are MDHEN and SYDVKM. CDR3 in DNA: TGTGCCAGCATTCGGGGGAGTGAGGAAGAAAAACTGTTTTTT. Protein product: CASIRGSEEEKLFF.

The V and J genes are TRBV7-2 and TRBJ2-3; 8 nucleotides line up with TRBD1. Germline loops: CDR1 SGHTA, CDR2 FQGNSA. The CDR3 is 16 amino acids. The J segment lost 3 bases and the V segment lost 4 bases, leaving 9 bases of the junction unmatched. The CDR3 sequence is CASSSRRTGLTDTQYF. The CDR3 nucleotides are TGTGCCAGCAGCTCCCGAAGGACAGGGTTGACAGATACGCAGTATTTT.

A few counts support this clone. V and J are TRBV7-8 and TRBJ1-6; 8 nucleotides line up with TRBD1. Germline V CDR1 and CDR2: SGHVS, FQNEAQ. This CDR3 comprises 15 residues. Trimming at V came to 2 bases and at J to 6 bases, leaving 3 bases not matched to a gene. The DNA of the CDR3 is TGTGCCAGCAGCTTATCGGACAGGGCTAATTCACCCCTCCACTTT. Translation: CASSLSDRANSPLHF.

This clone was detected only a few times. The chain joins TRBV5-6 to TRBJ2-4, with a possible D match to TRBD1 (5 bases). CDR3 size: 13 residues. Trimming stripped 3 bases from V and 8 bases from J, with 12 bases between. Germline CDR1 reads SGHDT; CDR2 reads YYEEEE. As DNA, the CDR3 is TGTGCCAGCAGCTCAAGTGACAGAGACATTCAGTACTTC. It specifies CASSSSDRDIQYF.

In the case of this clone: At one end, the junction sequence differs from germline, possibly due to a read error. The chain recombines TRBV4-1 with TRBJ1-2; D possibly corresponds to TRBD1 (5 bases). CDR3 size: 14 residues. The germline CDR1 and CDR2 sequences are MGHRA and YSYEKL. This CDR3 reads CASSQDDRSYDYTF. CDR3 in DNA: TGCGCCAGCAGCCAAGATGACAGAAGCTATGACTACACCTTC.

This clone appeared once. The chain couples TRBV5-1 to TRBJ2-5; 7 bases match TRBD2. V was clipped by 1 base and J by 0 bases; unmatched bases: 6. CDR1 and CDR2 (germline): SGHRS, YFSETQ. This CDR3 has 16 amino acids. The CDR3 loop reads CASSLRLGGYQETQYF. DNA for the CDR3: TGCGCCAGCAGCTTGCGGCTCGGGGGGTACCAAGAGACCCAGTACTTC. The whole variable domain, filled in from reference TRBV5-1 and TRBJ2-5, reads KAGVTQTPRYLIKTRGQQVTLSCSPISGHRSVSWYQQTPGQGLQFLFEYFSETQRNKGNFPGRFSGRQFSNSRSEMNVSTLELGDSALYLCASSLRLGGYQETQYFGPGTRLLVL.

The DNA for the CDR3 is TGTGCCAGCAGCCCCCGGGGCGGGGCCGTCACCGGGGAGCTGTTTTTT. Translating gives CASSPRGGAVTGELFF. This chain links TRBV7-3 with TRBJ2-2; possible D gene TRBD2, 6 bases. There are 16 residues in the CDR3. The germline V and J ends were trimmed by 5 bases and 4 bases, with 17 bases remaining between them. Germline-derived CDR1 and CDR2 are SGHTA and FQGTGA.

This clone was detected only once. V gene TRBV9 combines with J gene TRBJ2-2; the match to TRBD1 covers 11 bases. The germline V gene encodes CDR1 SGDLS and CDR2 YYNGEE. Trimming removed 1 base from V and 4 bases from J; junction bases left unmatched: 6. The CDR3 runs to 17 residues. The CDR3 region has the DNA TGTGCCAGCAGCGTACCGGGACAGGGGGTCAGCACCGGGGAGCTGTTTTTT. Amino acid sequence: CASSVPGQGVSTGELFF.

This chain links TRBV20-1 with TRBJ1-6, with 7 bases lining up with TRBD1. Germline V lookup: CDR1 DFQATT, CDR2 SNEGSKA (reference sequence). V shed 6 bases, J shed 18 bases, and the junction held 11 bases outside the gene matches. CDR3 size: 11 residues. The CDR3 loop is CSAMDRYSNHF. The CDR3 bases are TGCAGTGCGATGGACAGGTACTCTAACCACTTT.

V gene TRBV11-3 combines with J gene TRBJ2-7; 7 bases are shared with TRBD2. V shed 4 bases and J 2 bases; nucleotides not matched to a gene: 5. Germline V gives CDR1 SGHNT, CDR2 YENEEA. The CDR3 loop spans 14 amino acids. CDR3 sequence reads: CASSWSGATYEQYF. The CDR3, as DNA: TGTGCCAGCAGCTGGAGCGGGGCCACCTACGAGCAGTACTTC.

Only a few counts were recorded for this clone. V gene TRBV2 combines with J gene TRBJ2-2; D is possibly TRBD2 (5 bases). There are 15 residues in the CDR3. The V and J ends lost 8 bases and 6 bases respectively, with 19 bases between them. The germline V gene has CDR1 SNHLY and CDR2 FYNNEI. In DNA, the CDR3 is TGTGCCAGCGGTCGGAGGTTAATGGATTCCGGGGAGCTGTTTTTT. This translates into CASGRRLMDSGELFF.

This chain joins TRBV6-1 and TRBJ1-5, with TRBD1 matching over 10 bases. There are 15 residues in the CDR3. Germline assignment: CDR1 MNHNS and CDR2 SASEGT. V shed 7 bases and J 2 bases; nucleotides not matched to a gene: 5. The DNA for the CDR3 is TGTGCCAGCACCATGGGGACAGGGGGCAATCAGCCCCAGCATTTT. Its translation: CASTMGTGGNQPQHF.

The genes are TRBV5-1 and TRBJ2-3, with 10 bases fitting TRBD2. The CDR3 sequence is 16 residues long. V lost 4 bases and J lost 0; bases outside the gene matches: 5. Germline V gives CDR1 SGHRS, CDR2 YFSETQ. The CDR3: CASSPGLATSTDTQYF. The CDR3, as DNA: TGCGCCAGCAGCCCGGGACTAGCGACTAGCACAGATACGCAGTATTTT.

The chain couples TRBV19 to TRBJ1-1, with D possibly TRBD1 on 5 matching bases. The CDR3 runs to 14 residues. Trimming shortened V by 11 bases and J by 1 base, and 17 bases separated the two germline ends. Germline loops: CDR1 LNHDA, CDR2 SQIVND (reference sequence). The CDR3 loop is CAAMGGVQNTEAFF. CDR3 coding DNA: TGTGCCGCCATGGGGGGGGTACAGAACACTGAAGCTTTCTTT. The full variable domain, rest sourced from reference TRBV19 and TRBJ1-1, is DGGITQSPKYLFRKEGQNVTLSCEQNLNHDAMYWYRQDPGQGLRLIYYSQIVNDFQKGDIAEGYSVSREKKESFPLTVTSAQKNPTAFYLCAAMGGVQNTEAFFGQGTRLTVV.

CDR3 DNA sequence: TGTGCCCGCTTGCGATGTTCCCGGGACTACAAAAACATTCAGTACTTC. It encodes CARLRCSRDYKNIQYF. The V call is TRBV19, the J call TRBJ2-4, with 7 bases that match TRBD2. Looked up from germline, CDR1 is LNHDA and CDR2 is SQIVND (reference sequence). This CDR3 is built from 16 residues. V lost 11 bases to trimming and J lost 3 bases; unmatched junction nucleotides: 16.

The CDR3 DNA reads TGTGCCAGCAGTTACGAACGGGAAGCTTTCTTT. It yields the protein CASSYEREAFF. This sequence joins TRBV6-5 and TRBJ1-1, with D hard to call. CDR1 and CDR2 from the germline V gene are MNHEY and SVGAGI. V lost 2 bases to trimming and J lost 8 bases, with 6 bases between them. CDR3 length: 11 residues.

The J gene is TRBJ2-2, the V gene TRBV7-3; D is uncertain. The CDR3 has 12 residues. The V end lost 8 bases, the J end lost 4 bases, and 8 bases lay between the germline ends. CDR1 is SGHTA, CDR2 FQGTGA, per germline. CDR3 in amino acids: CASRPTTGELFF. The CDR3 DNA follows: TGTGCCAGCCGTCCTACCACCGGGGAGCTGTTTTTT.

For this clone: A read error may account for a junction end that differs from germline. This chain links TRBV2 with TRBJ2-1; D gene unclear. Germline CDR1 SNHLY, CDR2 FYNNEI. This CDR3 spans 13 amino acids. The chain's CDR3 is CVSKIDKGNEQFF. CDR3 DNA: TGTGTCAGCAAAATTGACAAAGGAAATGAGCAGTTCTTC.

The sample holds one count of this clone. V and J are TRBV5-1 and TRBJ1-2; TRBD1 matches at 11 bases. This CDR3 contains 15 residues. Germline V gene lookup returns CDR1 SGHRS and CDR2 YFSETQ. Germline trimming cut 3 bases from V and 4 bases from J; bases unmatched to any gene: 5. CDR3 loop: CASSSRTGGGYGYTF. For the CDR3, the DNA is TGCGCCAGCAGCTCCAGGACAGGGGGCGGCTATGGCTACACCTTC.

The V gene is TRBV5-1, the J gene TRBJ2-1; TRBD1 agrees at 9 bases. Germline CDR1 SGHRS, CDR2 YFSETQ. This CDR3 region has 19 residues. Trimming removed 3 bases from V and 8 bases from J; junction bases left unmatched: 21. As DNA, the CDR3 is TGCGCCAGCAGCTCCGGGACAGGGTCGAGCGGGATGAGGGCCGATGAGCAGTTCTTC. It yields the protein CASSSGTGSSGMRADEQFF. Full variable domain (outside the CDR3, taken from reference TRBV5-1 and TRBJ2-1): KAGVTQTPRYLIKTRGQQVTLSCSPISGHRSVSWYQQTPGQGLQFLFEYFSETQRNKGNFPGRFSGRQFSNSRSEMNVSTLELGDSALYLCASSSGTGSSGMRADEQFFGPGTRLTVL.